The rows below give T cell receptor beta chains drawn from one sample of a study of T cells in Graves' hyperthyroidism and ophthalmopathy. TCRdb re-analysed the multiplex PCR reads in MiXCR, keeping a single row per CDR3 protein. The table has fewer than 650,000 distinct CDR3 sequences, roughly 45% seen once. The sample was peripheral blood or thyroid tissue (not recorded which). The receptors come from an adult woman with Graves' disease, either hyperthyroidism or ophthalmopathy (not recorded which). Each CDR3 is given without its conserved first and last residue. The D gene is left open where the match is weak. Rows give clone size only sometimes, using once, few, many, or a class for an expanded clone.

>TRBJ2-5|NA|TRBV6-1|NA
ASRSRSETQY
>TRBJ1-2|NA|TRBV20-1|NA
SAERGNYGYT
>TRBJ2-5|TRBD1|TRBV6-5|NA
ASSGSTGGYQETQY
>TRBJ1-1|NA|TRBV19|many
ASSIAYNTEAF
>TRBJ1-3|TRBD1|TRBV3-1|NA
ASRGSTGHSGNTIY
>TRBJ2-2|NA|TRBV4-1|NA
ASSQGRGSAGELF
>TRBJ2-5|TRBD1|TRBV5-1|NA
ASSFLGTAPTDTQY
>TRBJ1-1|NA|TRBV4-1|NA
ASSLRGVVNTEAF
>TRBJ2-6|NA|TRBV20-1|many
SALDATGANVLT
>TRBJ2-5|NA|TRBV4-1|many
ASSQSNQETQY
>TRBJ2-7|TRBD1|TRBV7-9|NA
ASSVEGQTYEQY
>TRBJ1-1|NA|TRBV10-3|NA
AICTTTANTEAF
>TRBJ1-1|NA|TRBV7-2|NA
ASSLGPRDAEAF
>TRBJ1-3|NA|TRBV6-6|many
ASSFGVTGNTIY
>TRBJ2-7|TRBD1|TRBV7-7|NA
ASSTGTAIEQY
>TRBJ1-3|NA|TRBV7-8|many
ASSLPGSSGNTIY
>TRBJ1-1|NA|TRBV29-1|once
SVVESGANTEAF
>TRBJ2-6|TRBD1|TRBV7-9|NA
ASSPRTGGSSGANVLT
>TRBJ2-7|TRBD2|TRBV10-3|NA
AISRREKDEQY
>TRBJ2-6|NA|TRBV29-1|NA
SAEPWAGANVLT
>TRBJ1-1|NA|TRBV7-9|NA
ASRSTAAEAF
>TRBJ1-4|NA|TRBV7-2|NA
ATSQDGGDNEKLF
>TRBJ2-5|NA|TRBV2|NA
ASRPGVLETQY
>TRBJ2-5|NA|TRBV28|NA
ASSLGGRAVY
>TRBJ2-2|NA|TRBV10-3|NA
AISDSGPPGELF
>TRBJ2-5|TRBD2|TRBV20-1|NA
SARGDYQETQY
>TRBJ2-7|NA|TRBV12-3/TRBV12-4|many
ASGRESYEQY
>TRBJ1-1|NA|TRBV6-2/TRBV6-3|many
ASRSGGGTEAF
>TRBJ2-7|NA|TRBV5-1|few
ASSLESGSYEQY
>TRBJ2-7|TRBD1|TRBV7-3|many
ASSPGTGTYEQY
>TRBJ2-7|TRBD2|TRBV29-1|many
SVEDPASGRYEQY